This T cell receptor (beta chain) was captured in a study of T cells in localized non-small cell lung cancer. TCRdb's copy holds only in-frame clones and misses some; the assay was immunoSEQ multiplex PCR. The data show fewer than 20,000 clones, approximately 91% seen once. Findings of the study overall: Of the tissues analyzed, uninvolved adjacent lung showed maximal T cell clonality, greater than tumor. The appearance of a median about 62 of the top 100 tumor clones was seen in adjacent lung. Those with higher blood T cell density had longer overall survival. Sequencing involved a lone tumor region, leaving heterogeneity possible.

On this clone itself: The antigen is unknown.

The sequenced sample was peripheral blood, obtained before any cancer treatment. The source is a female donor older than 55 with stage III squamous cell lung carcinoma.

CDR3 amino acids: CASSPRDLRNYGYTF. In DNA, the CDR3 is TGTGCCAGCAGCCCCCGGGACCTTCGTAACTATGGCTACACCTTC. The rearrangement links TRBV7-9 to TRBJ1-2, with a possible D match to TRBD1 (5 bases). Between the trimmed V and J ends, which lost 5 bases and 1 base, there was a span of 14 bases. CDR1 is SEHNR, CDR2 FQNEAQ, per germline (reference sequence). CDR3 length: 15 amino acids. Complete variable domain (other parts from reference TRBV7-9 and TRBJ1-2): DTGVSQNPRHKITKRGQNVTFRCDPISEHNRLYWYRQTLGQGPEFLTYFQNEAQLEKSRLLSDRFSAERPKGSFSTLEIQRTEQGDSAMYLCASSPRDLRNYGYTFGSGTRLTVV.